This is a list of T cell receptor beta chains from one sample in a study of OX40 agonist ivuxolimab in advanced cancers. Sequenced by immunoSEQ multiplex PCR; TCRdb stores in-frame clones only, minus some. The table has about 95,000 clones, over 75% seen once. Sequencing was performed on CD4+ or CD8+ T cells sorted from blood, taken in a trial of the OX40 agonist ivuxolimab. The receptors shown here come from an adult with an advanced solid tumor such as melanoma, head and neck, liver or kidney cancer. Each CDR3 is given without its conserved first and last residue. The listing skips clone size in some rows; elsewhere it reads once, few, many or a size class.

clone size	V gene	J gene	CDR3 protein
once	TRBV9	TRBJ2-3	ASSVSPRGSGADTQY
.	TRBV27	TRBJ2-7	ASSLSNGLSYEQY
.	TRBV7-9	TRBJ2-7	ASSLDLARSYEQY
.	TRBV12-1	TRBJ2-7	ASSSYRGSLCYEQY
.	TRBV10-3	TRBJ2-7	AISESRGQAYEQY
.	TRBV30	TRBJ1-5	AWSVVNSNQPQH
.	TRBV10-3	TRBJ2-2	AIRTDNTGELF
.	TRBV5-1	TRBJ2-1	ASSPVAGTYNEQF
.	TRBV18	TRBJ2-7	ASSPRGSYPSYEQY
.	TRBV4-3	TRBJ1-1	ASSSAGGVRTEAF
.	TRBV27	TRBJ2-3	ASSLRRTEKNSGRATTDTQY
.	TRBV6-1	TRBJ1-1	ASSEVAPKNTEAF
.	TRBV5-1	TRBJ2-3	ASSLAGRLTDTQY
.	TRBV28	TRBJ2-1	ASSSIGVSYNEQF
.	TRBV11-2	TRBJ2-3	ASSLGRGGLGHDTQY
.	TRBV6-6	TRBJ1-1	ASTQTGNTEAF
.	TRBV18	TRBJ2-7	ASSPPSGQGHEQY
few	TRBV7-6	TRBJ2-5	ASSLDRAMETQY
.	TRBV6-1	TRBJ2-5	ASSDGPYQETQY
.	TRBV10-3	TRBJ2-5	AIRAGGEETQY
.	TRBV10-3	TRBJ1-1	AISAQQNEAF
.	TRBV7-9	TRBJ2-3	ASGRVGDTQY
.	TRBV19	TRBJ2-1	ASRDASTPDEQF
.	TRBV5-1	TRBJ1-2	ASSYGDSVGGYT
.	TRBV10-2	TRBJ2-1	ASGPMALTYNEQF
.	TRBV5-6	TRBJ1-3	ASSSLGSSGNTIY
.	TRBV7-2	TRBJ2-2	ASSLIQLNTGELF
.	TRBV19	TRBJ1-5	ASSMGRGSNQPQH
.	TRBV28	TRBJ1-3	ASSSIDSRNTIY
few	TRBV28	TRBJ1-1	ASSLSPGANTEAF
.	TRBV19	TRBJ1-1	ASSILPGQANTEAF
.	TRBV7-9	TRBJ2-6	ASSLLRVGANVLT
.	TRBV5-8	TRBJ2-2	ASSAGTRGGELF
.	TRBV29-1	TRBJ1-1	SVSEGTEAF
.	TRBV5-1	TRBJ2-3	ASSVNLATSGTDTQY
.	TRBV28	TRBJ2-7	ASRRTSGQEQY
.	TRBV11-3	TRBJ2-7	ASTIGGQPGPAGNYEQY
once	TRBV7-9	TRBJ2-7	ASSLVGTRY
.	TRBV9	TRBJ1-3	ASSVGGYSGNTIY
.	TRBV5-4	TRBJ2-6	ASRDSGANVLT
.	TRBV6-1	TRBJ1-3	ASSGQSGNTIY
once	TRBV18	TRBJ1-4	ASSKTGNAELF
.	TRBV10-3	TRBJ2-2	AIRGTDAGELF
.	TRBV6-5	TRBJ1-1	ASSYSRYSNTEAF
.	TRBV10-3	TRBJ2-3	AISDTSGRAGTDTQY
.	TRBV29-1	TRBJ1-5	SVEDRCRGLNQPQH
once	TRBV18	TRBJ1-1	ASSPLAPKEGRTEAF
.	TRBV12-5	TRBJ2-3	ASGSLPGTQY
.	TRBV5-4	TRBJ1-2	ASSHQGLNGYT
.	TRBV25-1	TRBJ2-1	ASSDTGGSSYNEQF
.	TRBV10-3	TRBJ2-5	AIRPGAGGGGETQY
.	TRBV28	TRBJ2-1	ATLASEYNEQF
.	TRBV2	TRBJ1-1	ASIERFLTEAF
.	TRBV7-9	TRBJ2-1	ASSLRGLPYNEQF
.	TRBV6-6	TRBJ2-7	ASSYAGFRLEQY